This T cell receptor beta chain was sequenced for a study of T cell clonotyping in hematopoietic cell transplantation. General observations from the study: Few recipient clonotypes overlapped donors; over 95% were de novo at given depth. Broader posttransplant TCR repertoire diversity was predicted by graft donor and pretransplant recipient Inverse Simpson Index values. After transplant, recipient diversity fell while pathologically expanded clonotypes grew through day 180. Without cell sorting, CD4 versus CD8 contributions remain unresolved.

Trimming took off 0 bases at V and 2 bases at J, with 8 bases between the two ends. Per germline, CDR1 SGHDN and CDR2 FVKESK. The CDR3 sequence is 14 residues long. Sequenced by immunoSEQ multiplex PCR; TCRdb stores in-frame clones only, minus some. Among about 44,000 clones listed, 94% were seen once. As concerns this clone: Its specificity is not known.

The chain joins TRBV14 to TRBJ2-7; D is unresolved. This TCR came from a woman aged 45-59 years in good health. Some clones in this sample may be carry-over from other donors' samples. What was sequenced was peripheral blood mononuclear cells. CDR3 DNA sequence: TGTGCCAGCAGCCAAGATCGATCAACCTACGAGCAGTACTTC. Protein product: CASSQDRSTYEQYF.